The 16 T cell receptor beta chains presented below share a single source sample, sequenced in a study of immune cell composition in non-small cell lung cancer. Produced via immunoSEQ multiplex PCR; TCRdb's table is partial and in-frame only. The repertoire holds 950 to 1,100 clones, with roughly three quarters as singletons. Sequenced input: lung tumor tissue. The receptors derive from a human donor with non-small cell lung cancer.

V is TRBV27 and J is TRBJ2-7; 13 positions agree with TRBD2. V lost 3 bases to trimming and J lost 3 bases; unmatched junction nucleotides: 8. Germline assignment: CDR1 MNHEY and CDR2 SMNVEV (reference sequence). The CDR3 covers 17 residues. This CDR3 is CASSFRLAGGLGYEQYF. The CDR3 coding sequence is TGTGCCAGCAGTTTTAGACTAGCGGGGGGCCTGGGCTACGAGCAGTACTTC.

The genes are TRBV5-6 and TRBJ1-2, with a possible D match to TRBD1 (5 bases). With 0 bases removed from V and 7 bases from J, the gap between germline ends came to 13 bases. The CDR3 has 14 residues. The germline V gene encodes CDR1 SGHDT and CDR2 YYEEEE. This CDR3 is CASSLGAGISGYTF. CDR3 in DNA: TGTGCCAGCAGCTTGGGGGCAGGGATTTCTGGCTACACCTTC.

DNA for the CDR3: TGCAGCGTTGAAGGTGCTCAAGCGGGGCCATGGACGCAGTATTTT. Translating it yields CSVEGAQAGPWTQYF. This chain connects TRBV29-1 to TRBJ2-3, with TRBD2 matching over 7 bases. V trimming: 1 base; J trimming: 9 bases; junction bases outside the gene matches: 13. The CDR3 has 15 residues. Germline V gene data show CDR1 as SQVTM and CDR2 as ANQGSEA.

J is TRBJ1-5 and V is TRBV10-3, with a possible D match to TRBD1 (5 bases). V lost 0 bases, J lost 3 bases, and 12 bases lay in between. Germline-derived CDR1 and CDR2 are ENHRY and SYGVKD. The CDR3 runs to 16 residues. The CDR3 spells CAISESRRGDNQPQHF. Written as DNA, the CDR3 is TGTGCCATCAGTGAGTCGAGACGGGGGGACAATCAGCCCCAGCATTTT.

The chain has TRBV30 and TRBJ1-5; D is undetermined. Germline V CDR1 and CDR2: GTSNPN, SVGIG (reference sequence). This CDR3 has 15 amino acids. Trimming removed 2 bases from V and 0 bases from J, with 11 bases in between. This CDR3 is CAWSHDTYSNQPQHF. DNA for the CDR3: TGTGCCTGGAGTCACGACACCTATAGCAATCAGCCCCAGCATTTT.

Only a few counts were recorded for this clone. The chain combines TRBV7-2 with TRBJ1-2; D gene unclear. This CDR3 has 12 amino acids. Trimming removed 5 bases from V and 6 bases from J, with 10 bases in between. Germline CDR1 is SGHTA and CDR2 is FQGNSA. CDR3: CASSPRSDGYTF. As DNA, the CDR3 is TGTGCCAGCAGCCCCAGGTCCGATGGCTACACCTTC. The full variable domain, rest sourced from reference TRBV7-2 and TRBJ1-2, is GAGVSQSPSNKVTEKGKDVELRCDPISGHTALYWYRQSLGQGLEFLIYFQGNSAPDKSGLPSDRFSAERTGGSVSTLTIQRTQQEDSAVYLCASSPRSDGYTFGSGTRLTVV.

This chain connects TRBV19 to TRBJ2-1; no firm D call. The germline V gene encodes CDR1 LNHDA and CDR2 SQIVND (reference sequence). The V end was cut by 2 bases, the J end by 0 bases, with 8 bases between. There are 15 residues in the CDR3. This chain's CDR3 is CASSIRWSSYNEQFF. The DNA of the CDR3 is TGTGCCAGTAGTATACGATGGAGCTCCTACAATGAGCAGTTCTTC.

This clone came up once. The V and J genes are TRBV14 and TRBJ2-1; D perhaps matches TRBD1 (5 bases). Trimming took off 0 bases at V and 5 bases at J, with 17 bases between the two ends. Germline CDR1 and CDR2: SGHDN and FVKESK. This CDR3 is built from 17 residues. This CDR3 reads CASSQERGQGFNNEQFF. The CDR3 DNA reads TGTGCCAGCAGCCAAGAAAGGGGCCAGGGCTTCAACAATGAGCAGTTCTTC.

The V and J genes are TRBV27 and TRBJ1-6; no definite D call. V was cut by 7 bases and J by 9 bases, with 16 bases left in between. CDR3 length: 14 residues. Germline values: CDR1 MNHEY, CDR2 SMNVEV (reference sequence). The CDR3 loop is CASIPRLGASPLHF. The CDR3 coding sequence is TGTGCCAGCATCCCGCGGCTTGGTGCTTCACCCCTCCACTTT.

J is TRBJ2-7 and V is TRBV11-2, with 8 bases identical to TRBD1. With 5 bases clipped from V and 5 bases from J, the junction kept 2 bases outside the gene matches. CDR3 size: 12 residues. Per the germline V gene, CDR1 is SGHAT and CDR2 is FQNNGV. CDR3 region: CASSGQGNEQYF. DNA of the CDR3: TGTGCCAGCAGCGGACAGGGTAACGAGCAGTACTTC.

Only a few counts were recorded for this clone. The chain is built from TRBV25-1 and TRBJ2-7; the match to TRBD1 covers 7 bases. Germline values: CDR1 MGHDK, CDR2 SYGVNS. The CDR3 sequence is 16 residues long. The V gene end was trimmed by 4 bases and the J gene end by 0 bases; junction bases not matched to a gene: 9. The DNA for the CDR3 is TGTGCCAGCAGTGGGACGACAGGGTATAGCTCCTACGAGCAGTACTTC. Protein: CASSGTTGYSSYEQYF.

This rearrangement joins TRBV5-6 to TRBJ2-3, with no clear D. Trimming cost V 4 bases and J 5 bases, with 8 bases left between them. The CDR3 consists of 12 residues. Germline CDR1 SGHDT, CDR2 YYEEEE. CDR3 sequence (DNA): TGTGCCAGCAGCCTAACAGAAGATACGCAGTATTTT. This encodes CASSLTEDTQYF. Full variable domain (outside the CDR3, taken from reference TRBV5-6 and TRBJ2-3): DAGVTQSPTHLIKTRGQQVTLRCSPKSGHDTVSWYQQALGQGPQFIFQYYEEEERQRGNFPDRFSGHQFPNYSSELNVNALLLGDSALYLCASSLTEDTQYFGPGTRLTVL.

The chain has TRBV19 and TRBJ2-7, with TRBD1 matching 8 bases. Germline V gene data show CDR1 as LNHDA and CDR2 as SQIVND (reference sequence). The CDR3 runs to 15 residues. The ends lost 5 bases at V and 4 bases at J; junction bases unmatched: 10. The CDR3 here is CASSPGPQGAYEQYF. CDR3 DNA sequence: TGTGCCAGTAGTCCCGGTCCCCAGGGGGCGTACGAGCAGTACTTC.

The chain employs TRBV14 and TRBJ1-1; D is perhaps TRBD1 (6 bases). The CDR3 extends over 14 amino acids. The V end was cut by 1 base, the J end by 5 bases, with 11 bases between. The germline CDR1 and CDR2 sequences are SGHDN and FVKESK. For the CDR3, the DNA is TGTGCCAGCAGCCAAGTAGGGGGACGAACTGAAGCTTTCTTT. This translates into CASSQVGGRTEAFF.

V and J are TRBV7-3 and TRBJ2-2; the match to TRBD2 covers 12 bases. Trimming cost V 5 bases and J 10 bases; bases outside gene matches: 5. This CDR3 comprises 14 residues. CDR1 is SGHTA, CDR2 FQGTGA, per germline. The CDR3 DNA reads as TGTGCCAGCAGCAGGACTAGCGGGGATATGGAGCTGTTTTTT. Protein sequence: CASSRTSGDMELFF.

This chain links TRBV6-5 with TRBJ2-1, with TRBD1 identical over 7 bases. The junction had 4 bases not matched to a gene; V was cut back by 6 bases and J by 5 bases. Germline V gene lookup returns CDR1 MNHEY and CDR2 SVGAGI. This CDR3 spans 13 amino acids. The CDR3 is CASRPTGNNEQFF. CDR3 nucleotides: TGTGCCAGCAGGCCGACAGGGAACAATGAGCAGTTCTTC.